Following are 4 T cell receptor beta chains from one sample sequenced in a study of T cell clonality in common variable immunodeficiency. TCRdb's table, derived via immunoSEQ multiplex PCR, lists solely in-frame clones and lacks some. This set yields some 42,000 clones and no singletons; the top ten hold 1.3% to 1.5%. Sequences were obtained from peripheral blood mononuclear cells. The receptors stem from a person aged 18 to 75 in good health.

This clone was picked up many times. With the read ending 3 residues before the CDR3 end, the germline J gene is used to fill in that end. This rearrangement joins TRBV15 to TRBJ2-6; 9 positions agree with TRBD2. CDR1 and CDR2 from the germline V gene are LNHNV and YYDKDF (reference sequence). After removal of 7 bases from V and 10 bases from J, the junction contained 2 bases not matched to a gene. This CDR3 is 12 amino acids long. The CDR3 region is CATTSGENVLTF. CDR3 bases read: TGTGCCACCACTAGCGGGGAAAACGTC.

Many counts were recorded for this clone. The read stops 3 residues short of the end of the CDR3; the missing end is completed from the germline J gene. The chain employs TRBV12-3 or TRBV12-4 and TRBJ1-5; 8 nucleotides agree with TRBD1. The CDR3 is 15 residues long. The V and J ends lost 6 bases and 0 bases, in that order; junction bases with no gene match: 4. The covered CDR3 bases are TGTGCCAGCAGCAAGACAGGGGATAGCAATCAGCCC. Its translation is CASSKTGDSNQP. The full CDR3 reads CASSKTGDSNQPQHF.

This clone has a count of ten or more. Germline and junction disagree at one end, which may indicate a read error. The sequenced fragment ends 3 residues before the CDR3 boundary, so the rest is inferred from the germline J gene. The chain carries TRBV4-2 and TRBJ2-7, with D possibly matching TRBD2 (7 bases). This CDR3 spans 17 amino acids. Looked up from germline, CDR1 is LGHNA and CDR2 is YNFKEQ. Incomplete CDR3 DNA: TGCGCCAGCAGGTCCCGGGTCCTAGCGGACAGCTCCTACGAG. This codes for CASRSRVLADSSYE. The whole CDR3 protein is CASRSRVLADSSYEQYF.

This clone came up many times. With the read ending 3 residues before the CDR3 end, the germline J gene is used to fill in that end. This sequence joins TRBV12-3 or TRBV12-4 and TRBJ2-5; D is perhaps TRBD2 (6 bases). CDR3 length: 13 residues. V was pared by 2 bases and J by 5 bases, with 9 bases between. The sequenced CDR3 bases are TGTGCCAGCAGTTTATCGGGGGTCGAGACC. This sequence encodes CASSLSGVET. The full CDR3 is CASSLSGVETQYF.